The rows below give T cell receptor beta chains drawn from one sample of a study of identical twins. TCRdb re-called the 5' RACE reads through MiXCR, storing one row per CDR3 protein. Of around 960,000 distinct CDR3 sequences in the sample, roughly 12% were seen once. This same sample was also taken into another study, of yellow fever vaccine responses in identical twins.

Sequences were obtained from PBMCs. The receptors come from a woman under 30 in good health. CDR3s include the opening cysteine and the closing phenylalanine or tryptophan. The order of the fields is V gene, clone size, D gene, J gene, CDR3 protein, CDR3 DNA. A D gene is named only where the DNA matches it firmly. Rows may omit the clone size; those that give it use once, few, many or a size class.

>TRBV18|.|.|TRBJ1-2
CASSPPTLGYGYTF
TGTGCCAGCTCACCACCGACCCTAGGCTATGGCTACACCTTC
>TRBV14|few|.|TRBJ1-1
CASSHYRTSEAFF
TGTGCCAGCAGCCATTACAGGACATCAGAAGCTTTCTTT
>TRBV12-3/TRBV12-4|many|.|TRBJ1-2
CASSLSSGNYGYTF
TGTGCCAGCAGTTTAAGTAGTGGTAACTATGGCTACACCTTC
>TRBV3-1|.|TRBD2|TRBJ2-1
CAGGGRGNEQFF
TGTGCCGGAGGCGGGAGGGGCAATGAGCAGTTCTTC
>TRBV28|many|.|TRBJ2-1
CASSLYTGASYNEQFF
TGTGCCAGCAGTTTATACACGGGTGCCTCCTACAATGAGCAGTTCTTC
>TRBV12-3/TRBV12-4|.|TRBD2|TRBJ2-1
CASSLIAGEEGSDEQFF
TGTGCCAGCAGTTTAATAGCGGGAGAAGAGGGTAGCGATGAGCAGTTCTTC
>TRBV29-1|.|TRBD1|TRBJ2-7
CSVEGTGGIYEQYF
TGCAGCGTTGAAGGGACAGGGGGGATATACGAGCAGTACTTC
>TRBV28|few|TRBD2|TRBJ2-1
CASNFFRGVAGNHNEQFF
TGTGCCAGCAATTTTTTCCGAGGGGTAGCGGGGAACCACAATGAGCAGTTCTTC
>TRBV3-1|.|.|TRBJ2-1
CASSTTGGTAYNEQFF
TGTGCCAGCAGCACCACGGGGGGCACCGCCTACAATGAGCAGTTCTTC
>TRBV3-1|many|TRBD2|TRBJ2-1
CASSPIAGVDNEQFF
TGTGCCAGCAGCCCCATAGCGGGGGTGGACAATGAGCAGTTCTTC
>TRBV29-1|.|TRBD1|TRBJ2-7
CSVEVPGQPTYEQYF
TGCAGCGTTGAAGTACCGGGACAGCCAACCTACGAGCAGTACTTC
>TRBV12-3/TRBV12-4|.|.|TRBJ1-1
CASTEQGVNTEAFF
TGTGCCAGCACCGAACAGGGCGTGAACACTGAAGCTTTCTTT
>TRBV7-8|few|.|TRBJ2-5
CASSLDAGAQETQYF
TGTGCCAGCAGCTTGGACGCGGGGGCCCAAGAGACCCAGTACTTC
>TRBV12-5|few|.|TRBJ2-3
CASGLVPPGVISTDTQYF
TGTGCTAGTGGTTTGGTGCCCCCGGGGGTTATAAGCACAGATACGCAGTATTTT
>TRBV9|.|TRBD1|TRBJ2-7
CASSGGQGTTYEQYF
TGTGCCAGCAGCGGTGGACAGGGGACGACCTACGAGCAGTACTTC
>TRBV11-2|few|.|TRBJ2-3
CASSFGQNNIASTDTQYF
TGTGCCAGCAGCTTCGGACAGAACAATATCGCTAGCACAGATACGCAGTATTTT
>TRBV2|.|TRBD1|TRBJ1-6
CASSDEQGANSPLHF
TGTGCCAGCAGTGACGAACAGGGGGCCAATTCACCCCTCCACTTT
>TRBV7-9|many|TRBD2|TRBJ2-1
CASSLRLADYNEQFF
TGTGCCAGCAGCTTGAGACTAGCGGATTACAATGAGCAGTTCTTC
>TRBV27|few|TRBD2|TRBJ2-1
CASSLAGGNNNEQFF
TGTGCCAGCAGTCTAGCGGGAGGCAATAACAATGAGCAGTTCTTC
>TRBV5-5|.|.|TRBJ2-7
CASSLSADGPSYEQYF
TGTGCCAGCAGCTTATCGGCCGACGGGCCATCCTACGAGCAGTACTTC
>TRBV5-1|.|.|TRBJ2-4
CASSSTLQGGTTKNIQYF
TGCGCCAGCAGCTCAACCCTGCAGGGCGGGACAACCAAAAACATTCAGTACTTC
>TRBV19|.|TRBD1|TRBJ1-1
CASSIDRDRGVNTEAFF
TGTGCCAGTAGTATAGATCGGGACAGGGGTGTGAACACTGAAGCTTTCTTT
>TRBV27|many|.|TRBJ2-6
CASRPQGSGANVLTF
TGTGCCAGCAGACCCCAGGGCTCTGGGGCCAACGTCCTGACTTTC
>TRBV4-1|.|TRBD1|TRBJ1-2
CASSQDPGQGTWGGYTF
TGCGCCAGCAGCCAAGATCCCGGACAGGGGACCTGGGGTGGCTACACCTTC
>TRBV20-1|.|.|TRBJ2-1
CSAPRAFRYDEQFF
TGCAGTGCCCCCAGGGCCTTTCGTTATGATGAGCAGTTCTTC
>TRBV12-3/TRBV12-4|few|.|TRBJ1-6
CASTLGRVGSPLHF
TGTGCCAGCACCTTGGGGAGGGTTGGTTCACCCCTCCACTTT
>TRBV7-2|once|TRBD2|TRBJ2-2
CASSPRPSGGAFGELFF
TGTGCCAGCAGCCCTCGCCCTAGCGGGGGGGCCTTCGGGGAGCTGTTTTTT
>TRBV12-3/TRBV12-4|.|TRBD1|TRBJ1-1
CASSDRQGQTYMNTEAFF
TGTGCCAGCAGCGACCGACAGGGGCAGACCTACATGAACACTGAAGCTTTCTTT
>TRBV4-1|few|.|TRBJ2-5
CASSQENRDLETQYF
TGCGCCAGCAGCCAAGAAAACCGGGATCTAGAGACCCAGTACTTC
>TRBV12-3/TRBV12-4|.|.|TRBJ2-4
CAGSRNIQYF
TGTGCCGGAAGCAGGAACATTCAGTACTTC
>TRBV6-5|.|TRBD1|TRBJ2-5
CASSYSTTGTGGGETQYF
TGTGCCAGCAGTTACTCGACCACCGGGACAGGGGGTGGAGAGACCCAGTACTTC
>TRBV5-1|.|.|TRBJ2-7
CASRPNHVYLAREYF
TGCGCCAGTCGCCCAAACCACGTTTATCTCGCGAGGGAGTACTTC
>TRBV20-1|.|.|TRBJ2-1
CSVERAYNEQFF
TGCAGTGTAGAGCGGGCCTACAATGAGCAGTTCTTC
>TRBV10-3|.|.|TRBJ1-5
CAISEQGGNQPQHF
TGTGCCATCAGTGAGCAGGGAGGGAATCAGCCCCAGCATTTT
>TRBV6-1|.|TRBD1|TRBJ2-5
CASRSSPGTDQETQYF
TGTGCCAGCAGAAGCTCCCCTGGGACAGACCAAGAGACCCAGTACTTC
>TRBV4-1|many|.|TRBJ2-5
CASSQVVRETQYF
TGCGCCAGCAGCCAAGTCGTTCGAGAGACCCAGTACTTC
>TRBV2|few|.|TRBJ2-3
CASSEISSTDTQYF
TGTGCCAGCAGTGAAATCTCTAGCACAGATACGCAGTATTTT
>TRBV27|.|.|TRBJ1-4
CASSPVSGNEKLFF
TGTGCCAGCAGCCCGGTCAGTGGTAATGAAAAACTGTTTTTT
>TRBV12-3/TRBV12-4|.|.|TRBJ2-3
CASSLARADTDTQYF
TGTGCCAGCAGTTTGGCCAGGGCGGACACAGATACGCAGTATTTT
>TRBV7-9|few|.|TRBJ1-6
CASSLLGGDNSPLHF
TGTGCCAGCAGCTTACTCGGGGGTGATAATTCACCCCTCCACTTT
>TRBV5-6|many|TRBD1|TRBJ2-2
CASSLGQGILVGELFF
TGTGCCAGCAGCTTGGGACAGGGGATCCTTGTCGGGGAGCTGTTTTTT